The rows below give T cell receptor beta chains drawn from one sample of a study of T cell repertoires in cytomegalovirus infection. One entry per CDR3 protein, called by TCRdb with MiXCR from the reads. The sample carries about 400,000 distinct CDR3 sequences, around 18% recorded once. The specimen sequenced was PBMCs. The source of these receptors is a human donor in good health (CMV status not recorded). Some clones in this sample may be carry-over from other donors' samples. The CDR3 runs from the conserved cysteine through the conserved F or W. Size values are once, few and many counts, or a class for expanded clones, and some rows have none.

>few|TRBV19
CASSIGAGDNNSPLHF
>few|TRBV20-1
CSARDKAGQPQHF
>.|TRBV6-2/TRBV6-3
CASSYQLAGKQFF
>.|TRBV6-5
CASSYGAVSTDTQYF
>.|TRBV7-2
CASSLGHHTDTQYF
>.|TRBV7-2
CASSLSWRGELFF
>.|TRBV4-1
CASSRRQDRNQPQHF
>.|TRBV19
CASSIVGGLNSYNEQFF
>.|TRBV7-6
CASSLNLAGGSYNEQFF
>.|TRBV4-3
CASSQEGTGYGNTIYF
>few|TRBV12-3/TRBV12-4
CASSHLDRSYTF
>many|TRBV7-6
CASSLVGGGRTLNSPLHF
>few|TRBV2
CASSEGGVSSYEQYF
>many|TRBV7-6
CASSPNRAPGNTIYF
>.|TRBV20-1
CSASRDRAIEKLFF
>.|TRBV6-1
CASSERSWYMNGYEQYF
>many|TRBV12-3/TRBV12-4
CASSPGQGGKNIQYF
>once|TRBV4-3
CASSRELAHTDTQYF
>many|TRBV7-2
CASSPSHEQFF
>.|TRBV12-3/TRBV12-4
CASSDGSFGNTIYF
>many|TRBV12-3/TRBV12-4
CASSFFGYRGNTEAFF
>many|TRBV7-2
CASSLVSGLGGEQFF
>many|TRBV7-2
CASSFGGGNQETQYF
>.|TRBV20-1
CSARGRTSGGYNEQFF
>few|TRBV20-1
CSASDSTGPGRADTQYF
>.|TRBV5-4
CASSLRGQLYGYTF
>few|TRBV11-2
CASSSRGGRIVDTQYF
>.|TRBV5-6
CASSLFDHEQFF
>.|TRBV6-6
CASSRTGVGTEAYF
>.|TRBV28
CASSSIPISQETQYF
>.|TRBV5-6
CASSLGLEGAWWGELFF
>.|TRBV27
CASSPLGLAGVLADTQYF